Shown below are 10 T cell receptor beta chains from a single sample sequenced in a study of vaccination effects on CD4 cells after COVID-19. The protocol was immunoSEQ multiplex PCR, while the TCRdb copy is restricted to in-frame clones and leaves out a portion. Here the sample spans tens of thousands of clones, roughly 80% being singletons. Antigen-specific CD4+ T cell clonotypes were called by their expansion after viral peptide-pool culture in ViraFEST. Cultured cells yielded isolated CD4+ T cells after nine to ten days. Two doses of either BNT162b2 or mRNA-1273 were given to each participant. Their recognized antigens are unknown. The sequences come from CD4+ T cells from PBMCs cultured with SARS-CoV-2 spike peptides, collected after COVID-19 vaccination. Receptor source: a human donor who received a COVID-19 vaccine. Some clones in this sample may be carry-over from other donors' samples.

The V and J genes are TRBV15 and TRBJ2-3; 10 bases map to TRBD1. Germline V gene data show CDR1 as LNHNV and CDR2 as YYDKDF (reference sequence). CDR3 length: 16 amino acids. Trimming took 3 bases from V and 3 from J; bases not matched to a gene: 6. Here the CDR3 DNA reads TGTGCCACCAGCAGGGATAGGGGACAGGGGACAGATACGCAGTATTTT. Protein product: CATSRDRGQGTDTQYF.

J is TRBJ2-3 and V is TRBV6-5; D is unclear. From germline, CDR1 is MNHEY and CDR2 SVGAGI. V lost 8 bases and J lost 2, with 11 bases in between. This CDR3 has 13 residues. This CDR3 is CASGLTITDTQYF. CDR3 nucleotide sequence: TGTGCCAGCGGATTGACAATCACAGATACGCAGTATTTT.

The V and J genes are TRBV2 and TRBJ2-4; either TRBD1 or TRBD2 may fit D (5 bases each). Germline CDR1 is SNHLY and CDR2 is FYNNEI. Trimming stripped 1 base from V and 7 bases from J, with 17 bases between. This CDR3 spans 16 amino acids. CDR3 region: CASSEVRDLFDNIQYF. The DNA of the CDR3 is TGTGCCAGCAGTGAAGTCCGGGACCTATTTGATAACATTCAGTACTTC.

CDR3 bases: TGCGCCAGCAGCCTAAGCGGGGCGAACACCGGGGAGCTGTTTTTT. Translated: CASSLSGANTGELFF. The chain uses TRBV5-1 and TRBJ2-2; 7 bases map to TRBD2. The junction had 3 bases not matched to a gene; V was cut back by 4 bases and J by 0 bases. The CDR3 runs 15 residues. The germline CDR1 and CDR2 sequences are SGHRS and YFSETQ.

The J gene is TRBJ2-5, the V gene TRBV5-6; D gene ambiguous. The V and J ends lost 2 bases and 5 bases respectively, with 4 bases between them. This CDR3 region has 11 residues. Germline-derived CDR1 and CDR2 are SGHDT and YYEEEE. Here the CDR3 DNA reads TGTGCCAGCAGCTTCGGGGAGACCCAGTACTTC. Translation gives CASSFGETQYF.

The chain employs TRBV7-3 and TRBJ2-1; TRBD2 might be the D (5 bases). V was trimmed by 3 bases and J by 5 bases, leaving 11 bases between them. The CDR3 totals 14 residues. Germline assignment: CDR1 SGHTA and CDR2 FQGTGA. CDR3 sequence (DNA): TGTGCCAGCAGCTTGGCTAGCCATGACAATGAGCAGTTCTTC. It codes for CASSLASHDNEQFF.

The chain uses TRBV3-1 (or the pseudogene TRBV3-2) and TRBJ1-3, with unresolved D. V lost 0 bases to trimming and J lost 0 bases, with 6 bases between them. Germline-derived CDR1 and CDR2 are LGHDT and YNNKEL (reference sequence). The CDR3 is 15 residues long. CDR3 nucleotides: TGTGCCAGCAGCCAAGATACAGCCTCTGGAAACACCATATATTTT. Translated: CASSQDTASGNTIYF.

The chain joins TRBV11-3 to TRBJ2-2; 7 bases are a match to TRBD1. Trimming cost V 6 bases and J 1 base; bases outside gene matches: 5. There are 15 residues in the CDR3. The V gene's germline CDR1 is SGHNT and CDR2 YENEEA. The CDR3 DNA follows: TGTGCCAGCAGACCGACAGGGATGAACACCGGGGAGCTGTTTTTT. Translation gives CASRPTGMNTGELFF.

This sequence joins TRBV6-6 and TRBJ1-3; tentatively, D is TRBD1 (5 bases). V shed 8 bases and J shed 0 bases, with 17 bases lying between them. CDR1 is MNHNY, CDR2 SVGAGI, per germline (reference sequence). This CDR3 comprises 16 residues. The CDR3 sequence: CASSLTGSNSGNTIYF. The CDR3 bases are TGTGCCAGCTCTCTTACAGGAAGTAACTCTGGAAACACCATATATTTT.

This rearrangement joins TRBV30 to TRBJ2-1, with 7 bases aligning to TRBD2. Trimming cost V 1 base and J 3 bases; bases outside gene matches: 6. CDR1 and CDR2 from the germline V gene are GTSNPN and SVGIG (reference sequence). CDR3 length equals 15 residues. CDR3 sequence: CAWSAAGVIYNEQFF. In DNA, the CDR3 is TGTGCCTGGAGTGCGGCGGGGGTTATCTACAATGAGCAGTTCTTC.